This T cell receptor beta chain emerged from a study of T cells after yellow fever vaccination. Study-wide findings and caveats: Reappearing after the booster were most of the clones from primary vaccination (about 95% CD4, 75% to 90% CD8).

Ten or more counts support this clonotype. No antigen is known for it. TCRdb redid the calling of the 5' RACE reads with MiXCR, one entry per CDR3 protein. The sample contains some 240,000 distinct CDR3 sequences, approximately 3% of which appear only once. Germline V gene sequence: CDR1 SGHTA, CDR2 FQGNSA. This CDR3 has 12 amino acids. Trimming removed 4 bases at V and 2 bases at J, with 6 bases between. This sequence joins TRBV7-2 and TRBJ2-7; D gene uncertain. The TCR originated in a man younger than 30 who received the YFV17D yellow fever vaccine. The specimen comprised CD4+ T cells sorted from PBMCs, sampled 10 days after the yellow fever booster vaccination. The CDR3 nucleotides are TGTGCCAGCAGCTCATATACCTACGAGCAGTACTTC. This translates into CASSSYTYEQYF.